The 5 T cell receptor beta chains given below trace back to one sample, sequenced in a study of blood T cell repertoires in COVID-19 (dated by TCRdb to the early 2020s). Library preparation employed the immunoSEQ multiplex PCR assay. TCRdb re-hosts the immuneACCESS table, in-frame sequences only. Its copies lack some clones; in the studies checked, an unresolved V gene accounts for under half of them, and the cause for the rest is not known. The sample includes about 310,000 clones, with around 87% observed a single time. 1% of the sample rests with the top ten. Sequencing input: peripheral blood. Receptor source: a man over 45 with active or convalescent COVID-19.

This clone was counted a single time. The chain recombines TRBV6-5 with TRBJ1-1, with unresolved D. The CDR3 loop spans 13 amino acids. Germline CDR1 reads MNHEY; CDR2 reads SVGAGI. Deletions cut 5 bases from V and 1 base from J, with 8 bases between. The CDR3, as DNA: TGTGCCAGCAGTCGACAATCGAACACTGAAGCTTTCTTT. Translated, it gives CASSRQSNTEAFF.

V gene TRBV3-1 (or the pseudogene TRBV3-2) combines with J gene TRBJ1-1, with 8 nucleotides matching TRBD1. CDR1 is LGHDT, CDR2 YNNKEL, per germline (reference sequence). V trimming: 0 bases; J trimming: 10 bases; junction bases outside the gene matches: 4. The CDR3 runs to 13 residues. This CDR3 is CASSQEGTGAAFF. CDR3 nucleotide sequence: TGTGCCAGCAGCCAAGAAGGGACAGGCGCAGCTTTCTTT.

This chain links TRBV19 with TRBJ2-3; no clear D. Germline CDR1 LNHDA, CDR2 SQIVND (reference sequence). Trimming removed 3 bases at V and 0 bases at J, with 10 bases between. This CDR3 contains 15 residues. The CDR3 nucleotides are TGTGCCAGTAGTATGACTGGCGTCAGCACAGATACGCAGTATTTT. It codes for CASSMTGVSTDTQYF.

The chain is built from TRBV5-1 and TRBJ1-1; TRBD1 aligns across 7 bases. V shed 2 bases and J 5 bases; nucleotides not matched to a gene: 6. This CDR3 is built from 14 residues. The germline V gene has CDR1 SGHRS and CDR2 YFSETQ. CDR3 protein: CASSFTGVGTEAFF. In DNA form, the CDR3 reads TGCGCCAGCAGCTTTACAGGGGTGGGGACTGAAGCTTTCTTT.

The chain couples TRBV18 to TRBJ1-5; no clear D. Germline CDR1 KGHSH, CDR2 LQKENI. V was cut by 5 bases and J by 5 bases, with 10 bases left in between. This CDR3 has 13 residues. CDR3 loop: CASSLATDQPQHF. As DNA, the CDR3 is TGTGCCAGCTCATTAGCGACCGATCAGCCCCAGCATTTT.